The clone carrying this T cell receptor (beta chain) has just a few counts. This specimen comes from a study of neurological immune-mediated disorders. The cDNA came from 5'RACE, which used 10-nucleotide random UMIs. MiXCR, applied by TCRdb to the 5' RACE reads, yields one record per CDR3 protein. The table has tens of thousands of distinct CDR3 sequences, under 5% seen once. The CDR3 length is 14 residues. Germline V lookup: CDR1 SGHRS, CDR2 YFSETQ. V was shortened by 4 bases and J by 6 bases, with 14 bases between the two germline ends. Sequenced: CD4+ T cells from blood. This TCR derives from a woman in her thirties or forties with multiple sclerosis. V usage is TRBV5-1 and J usage is TRBJ2-1; possibly TRBD1 for D (6 bases). The CDR3 region has the DNA TGCGCCAGCAGCCTAAGCGGACAGTTCAATGAGCAGTTCTTC. Its translation is CASSLSGQFNEQFF.